A single sample gave rise to the 24 T cell receptor beta chains below, sequenced in a study of shared clonotypes between healthy human individuals (dated by TCRdb to 2019 to 2021). Receptor amplification or capture employed the immunoSEQ multiplex PCR assay. TCRdb stores this immuneACCESS table with in-frame sequences only. Part of the clones is absent; in the studies checked, under half of the shortfall reflects unresolved V genes, and no reason is known for the rest. The sample includes some 790,000 clones, with over 55% observed a single time. Around 1.7% of the sample is held by the ten biggest clonotypes. Sequenced input: memory CD4+ T cells sorted from blood. According to the study, the label for this sample's cell subset or site signals: CD45RA-negative fraction. Receptor source: a woman aged 30 to 39 in good health.

The V call is TRBV5-1, the J call TRBJ2-3, with 9 bases lining up with TRBD2. V was clipped by 4 bases and J by 6 bases; unmatched bases: 9. The CDR3 sequence is 15 residues long. From germline, CDR1 is SGHRS and CDR2 YFSETQ. CDR3 sequence (DNA): TGCGCCAGCAGCCGGGCGGCGGGAGGGATCGATACGCAGTATTTT. This encodes CASSRAAGGIDTQYF.

The V call is TRBV28, the J call TRBJ1-5; the match to TRBD1 covers 9 bases. CDR3 length equals 16 residues. V gave up 6 bases and J gave up 3 bases; unmatched junction bases: 9. Germline CDR1 MDHEN, CDR2 SYDVKM. CDR3 sequence (DNA): TGTGCCAGCAGCCTCAGAGGGACAGGGAACAATCAGCCCCAGCATTTT. This gives the protein CASSLRGTGNNQPQHF.

The chain is built from TRBV6-1 and TRBJ2-7; no definite D call. The CDR3 extends over 14 amino acids. Germline-derived CDR1 and CDR2 are MNHNS and SASEGT. The germline V and J ends were trimmed by 4 bases and 3 bases, with 13 bases remaining between them. The CDR3 DNA reads TGTGCCAGCAGTGTACAAGCTACTTACTACGAGCAGTACTTC. It specifies CASSVQATYYEQYF.

In its sample, this clone was seen a few times. At the DNA level, this CDR3 is encoded by other sequences in the same sample as well. V gene TRBV2 combines with J gene TRBJ2-5; TRBD1 is a possible D gene (6 bases). The CDR3 contains 11 residues. Per germline, CDR1 SNHLY and CDR2 FYNNEI. V was shortened by 7 bases and J by 3 bases, with 6 bases between the two germline ends. CDR3 in DNA: TGTGCCAGCACAGGGGAAGAGACCCAGTACTTC. Translated, it gives CASTGEETQYF.

V and J are TRBV28 and TRBJ1-1; 9 bases agree with TRBD1. Trimming cost V 2 bases and J 8 bases; bases outside gene matches: 6. The germline CDR1 and CDR2 sequences are MDHEN and SYDVKM. The length of the CDR3 is 14 residues. The CDR3 DNA reads TGTGCCAGCAGTTTAGGGACAGGGAAAACCGAAGCTTTCTTT. Amino acids: CASSLGTGKTEAFF.

CDR3 amino acids: CATSIKRGVWNEQFF. CDR3 nucleotides: TGTGCCACCAGCATAAAGCGGGGGGTATGGAATGAGCAGTTCTTC. The V call is TRBV15, the J call TRBJ2-1, with 9 bases identical to TRBD2. Germline assignment: CDR1 LNHNV and CDR2 YYDKDF (reference sequence). This CDR3 is built from 15 residues. After removal of 4 bases from V and 7 bases from J, the junction contained 8 bases not matched to a gene.

The chain links TRBV28 to TRBJ1-4, with 7 bases matching TRBD1. The trim removed 7 bases at V and 5 bases at J, leaving 4 bases unmatched. CDR1 is MDHEN, CDR2 SYDVKM, per germline. The CDR3 length is 13 residues. CDR3 protein: CASTGQINEKLFF. DNA for the CDR3: TGTGCCAGCACGGGACAGATAAATGAAAAACTGTTTTTT.

V and J are TRBV14 and TRBJ2-6; perhaps TRBD1 as D (6 bases). The germline V gene has CDR1 SGHDN and CDR2 FVKESK. The CDR3 has 17 amino acids. V was pared by 2 bases and J by 1 base, with 12 bases between. The chain's CDR3 is CASSQRRTVSGANVLTF. DNA of the CDR3: TGTGCCAGCAGCCAAAGGCGGACAGTTTCTGGGGCCAACGTCCTGACTTTC.

J is TRBJ2-7 and V is TRBV10-3; 7 bases map to TRBD1. The J segment lost 12 bases and the V segment lost 5 bases, leaving 22 bases of the junction unmatched. The germline gives CDR1 ENHRY, CDR2 SYGVKD. This CDR3 is built from 16 residues. CDR3 residues: CAISSVPPGQSFKRYF. CDR3 DNA: TGTGCCATCAGTTCAGTTCCCCCGGGACAGAGCTTCAAGCGGTACTTC.

This clone was detected a few times. CDR3 sequence (DNA): TGTGCCAGCAGCGGACGACAGGGGGCGAACACTGAAGCTTTCTTT. It translates to CASSGRQGANTEAFF. The V and J genes are TRBV7-2 and TRBJ1-1; 10 bases are shared with TRBD1. The ends lost 5 bases at V and 1 base at J; junction bases unmatched: 4. The CDR3 totals 15 residues. Germline assignment: CDR1 SGHTA and CDR2 FQGNSA. Based on the CDR3 plus reference TRBV7-2 and TRBJ1-1, the full variable domain is GAGVSQSPSNKVTEKGKDVELRCDPISGHTALYWYRQSLGQGLEFLIYFQGNSAPDKSGLPSDRFSAERTGGSVSTLTIQRTQQEDSAVYLCASSGRQGANTEAFFGQGTRLTVV.

The chain recombines TRBV7-9 with TRBJ1-5; possible D gene TRBD1, 6 bases. Trimming left V 3 bases short and J 8 bases short, with 26 bases between. Germline assignment: CDR1 SEHNR and CDR2 FQNEAQ (reference sequence). This CDR3 region has 18 residues. CDR3 in DNA: TGTGCCAGCAGCTTCATCCATCCCGACAGGACTAAACTGGAGCCCCAGCATTTT. Its translation: CASSFIHPDRTKLEPQHF. The full variable domain, in which reference TRBV7-9 and TRBJ1-5 provide the parts outside the CDR3, is DTGVSQNPRHKITKRGQNVTFRCDPISEHNRLYWYRQTLGQGPEFLTYFQNEAQLEKSRLLSDRFSAERPKGSFSTLEIQRTEQGDSAMYLCASSFIHPDRTKLEPQHFGDGTRLSIL.

The chain is built from TRBV9 and TRBJ2-5; weak D call: TRBD2 (6 bases). Trimming took 0 bases from V and 7 from J, leaving 13 bases between them. Germline V gene lookup returns CDR1 SGDLS and CDR2 YYNGEE. The CDR3 has 14 residues. The chain's CDR3 is CASSVEGLQGTQYF. Written as DNA, the CDR3 is TGTGCCAGCAGCGTAGAGGGACTGCAGGGGACCCAGTACTTC.

CDR3 bases: TGTGCCAGCACCCCCCGGCTGGGACAGAGGACTAGCGGGACCTACAATGAGCAGTTCTTC. Translation gives CASTPRLGQRTSGTYNEQFF. This chain connects TRBV27 to TRBJ2-1, with TRBD2 matching over 12 bases. The CDR3 is 20 residues long. Germline V gene data show CDR1 as MNHEY and CDR2 as SMNVEV (reference sequence). V trimming: 7 bases; J trimming: 2 bases; junction bases outside the gene matches: 18.

The rearrangement joins TRBV5-1 to TRBJ2-1, with TRBD2 identical over 9 bases. CDR1 and CDR2 from the germline V gene are SGHRS and YFSETQ. The J segment lost 7 bases and the V segment lost 3 bases, leaving 11 bases of the junction unmatched. The CDR3 is 16 residues long. The CDR3 region has the DNA TGCGCCAGCAGCTGGTCAGCGGGAGGATTTGGAAATGAGCAGTTCTTC. It encodes CASSWSAGGFGNEQFF.

This clone was picked up a small number of times. The chain carries TRBV28 and TRBJ2-1, with 9 nucleotides matching TRBD2. Germline V lookup: CDR1 MDHEN, CDR2 SYDVKM. This CDR3 spans 14 amino acids. V shed 7 bases, J shed 0 bases, and the junction held 1 base outside the gene matches. The CDR3 DNA reads as TGTGCCAGCATGCGGGGGGGCTCCTACAATGAGCAGTTCTTC. Encoded protein: CASMRGGSYNEQFF.

The V gene is TRBV5-1, the J gene TRBJ1-4; 9 nucleotides align to TRBD1. This CDR3 region has 14 residues. Trimming at V came to 4 bases and at J to 8 bases, leaving 6 bases not matched to a gene. Germline V gene sequence: CDR1 SGHRS, CDR2 YFSETQ. CDR3 nucleotides: TGCGCCAGCAGCATACAGGGGGCTGAGGAAAAACTGTTTTTT. This encodes CASSIQGAEEKLFF.

The sample holds many counts of this clone. The J gene is TRBJ1-5, the V gene TRBV5-8; 9 positions agree with TRBD1. This CDR3 spans 16 amino acids. Looked up from germline, CDR1 is SGHTS and CDR2 is YDEGEE. After removal of 1 base from V and 4 bases from J, the junction contained 6 bases not matched to a gene. The CDR3 DNA is TGTGCCAGCAGCTTGAGCACAGGGGGCAGAAATCAGCCCCAGCATTTT. This translates into CASSLSTGGRNQPQHF.

The chain carries TRBV6-5 and TRBJ1-2, with 7 bases lining up with TRBD1. CDR3 length equals 15 residues. Looked up from germline, CDR1 is MNHEY and CDR2 is SVGAGI. The J segment lost 1 base and the V segment lost 3 bases, leaving 5 bases of the junction unmatched. The CDR3 DNA follows: TGTGCCAGCAGTTATACGGACAGGAGTAACTATGGCTACACCTTC. It specifies CASSYTDRSNYGYTF.

CDR3 DNA: TGTGCCAGCAGCCCAAAGAACAGGGGGAACACTGAAGCTTTCTTT. It specifies CASSPKNRGNTEAFF. This chain links TRBV5-4 with TRBJ1-1; 7 bases align to TRBD1. V dropped 4 bases and J dropped 1; count of bases not matched to a gene: 7. Germline V lookup: CDR1 SGHNT, CDR2 YYREEE (reference sequence). This CDR3 contains 15 residues.

The chain couples TRBV6-5 to TRBJ2-5, with 8 bases aligning to TRBD2. Unmatched junction bases numbered 12, after V lost 4 bases and J lost 5 bases. This CDR3 has 16 residues. Germline V lookup: CDR1 MNHEY, CDR2 SVGAGI. The CDR3 DNA sequence: TGTGCCAGCAGTTTTTTTTCCGGGAGGGCCGTTGAGACCCAGTACTTC. As protein: CASSFFSGRAVETQYF.

This clone was counted only a few times. This chain connects TRBV19 to TRBJ2-5, with 8 bases identical to TRBD2. The J call is doubtful: the DNA matches TRBJ2-7 better. The germline V gene encodes CDR1 LNHDA and CDR2 SQIVND (reference sequence). There are 16 residues in the CDR3. CDR3 in amino acids: CASSIGLIAGPYEQYF. The CDR3 nucleotides are TGTGCCAGTAGTATAGGGCTCATAGCGGGACCCTACGAGCAGTACTTC.

V is TRBV7-3 and J is TRBJ2-3; 7 positions match TRBD1. Germline trimming cut 5 bases from V and 5 bases from J; bases unmatched to any gene: 7. The CDR3 length is 14 residues. CDR1 SGHTA and CDR2 FQGTGA come from the germline V gene. The CDR3 spells CASSVGQDRDTQYF. The CDR3 DNA follows: TGTGCCAGCAGCGTCGGACAGGATCGAGATACGCAGTATTTT.

This clone has a single count. The V call is TRBV19, the J call TRBJ1-1, with 10 bases aligning to TRBD1. Germline V CDR1 and CDR2: LNHDA, SQIVND (reference sequence). The CDR3 spans 15 residues. With V trimmed by 7 bases and J by 0 bases, 5 bases remained unmatched. CDR3 in DNA: TGTGCCAGTAAGACAGGGGGCTGGATGAACACTGAAGCTTTCTTT. Protein: CASKTGGWMNTEAFF.

The V call is TRBV2, the J call TRBJ2-7, with 8 bases matching TRBD2. Losses at the gene ends were 8 bases for V and 3 bases for J; bases not matched to a gene: 12. The germline V gene encodes CDR1 SNHLY and CDR2 FYNNEI. CDR3 size: 15 residues. This CDR3 is CASRNWGTSLYEQYF. In DNA, the CDR3 is TGTGCCAGCCGGAACTGGGGGACTAGTCTCTACGAGCAGTACTTC.